These 22 T cell receptor beta chains share one sample of origin, sequenced in a study of blood T cells in healthy people across ages. A J-beta primer mix and a sample-barcoded 5' primer were used in a second PCR of about 7 to 12 cycles. One entry per CDR3 protein results from TCRdb running MiXCR on the 5' RACE reads. The profile shows 720,000 or so distinct CDR3 sequences, around two fifths of them singletons. Material: blood. These receptors were taken from an elderly man in good health.

This clonotype was recorded a few times. The chain employs TRBV20-1 and TRBJ2-7, with 8 bases lining up with TRBD1. Gene TRBJ2-5 matches the end of the DNA better, so the J call may be wrong. The CDR3 runs 13 residues. Germline values: CDR1 DFQATT, CDR2 SNEGSKA (reference sequence). The CDR3 bases are TGCAGTGCCAAGGCAGGGGGCATAAAGACCCAGTACTTC. Protein: CSAKAGGIKTQYF.

The chain combines TRBV19 with TRBJ2-5; tentative D call: TRBD2 (5 bases). Germline loops: CDR1 LNHDA, CDR2 SQIVND (reference sequence). CDR3 length: 14 amino acids. V was pared by 5 bases and J by 1 base, with 11 bases between. Written as DNA, the CDR3 is TGTGCCAGTAGTGCGGGCGACGCCCAAGAGACCCAGTACTTC. The encoded protein is CASSAGDAQETQYF.

The CDR3 region is CSLMGGETGTDTQYF. CDR3 DNA: TGCAGCCTAATGGGGGGCGAAACGGGCACAGATACGCAGTATTTT. The gene calls are TRBV29-1 and TRBJ2-3; perhaps D is TRBD1 or TRBD2 (6 bases each). V was trimmed by 8 bases and J by 1 base, leaving 19 bases between them. CDR3 length: 15 amino acids. CDR1 is SQVTM and CDR2 is ANQGSEA in the germline V gene.

The chain joins TRBV21-1 to TRBJ2-4; the table assigns TRBD1, which was not confirmed against the DNA. TRBJ2-7 explains the end of the DNA better; the J call may be wrong. TRBV21-1 is described as a pseudogene. This CDR3 is 20 amino acids long. In nucleotides, the CDR3 is TGTGCCAGCAGCCTTACTTACAGGGCCAAGGTCCTGCATGGTTCCTACGAGCAGTACTTC. Translated, it gives CASSLTYRAKVLHGSYEQYF.

This clonotype was counted between two and nine times. The genes are TRBV6-1 and TRBJ2-7, with 7 nucleotides matching TRBD1. The length of the CDR3 is 15 residues. The junction had 15 bases not matched to a gene; V was cut back by 6 bases and J by 7 bases. Germline V gene sequence: CDR1 MNHNS, CDR2 SASEGT. CDR3 DNA sequence: TGTGCCAGCAGGGCTACGACAGGGAAATCGGGGGAGCAGTACTTC. Translating it yields CASRATTGKSGEQYF.

This clonotype has at least ten counts. The chain employs TRBV29-1 and TRBJ2-6; D is uncertain. The germline V and J ends were trimmed by 7 bases and 2 bases, with 15 bases remaining between them. Looked up from germline, CDR1 is SQVTM and CDR2 is ANQGSEA. The CDR3 is made up of 15 amino acids. The CDR3 region has the DNA TGCAGCGCCAGCCCGACCCTGGCTGGGGCCAACGTCCTGACTTTC. Encoded protein: CSASPTLAGANVLTF.

This clonotype showed up just a few times. The chain has TRBV6-2 or TRBV6-3 and TRBJ2-7; 9 nucleotides agree with TRBD1. With V trimmed by 8 bases and J by 0 bases, 14 bases remained unmatched. Germline V gene lookup returns CDR1 MNHEY and CDR2 SVGEGT. The CDR3 is 17 amino acids. In DNA form, the CDR3 reads TGTGCCAGCCAGGCCGGTACCCGGGACAGGGTCTCCTACGAGCAGTACTTC. Translated, it gives CASQAGTRDRVSYEQYF.

This clonotype was observed a handful of times. One junction end disagrees with the germline gene, perhaps due to a read error. The chain couples TRBV12-5 to TRBJ1-4; TRBD1 matches at 8 bases. CDR1 LGHNT and CDR2 FRNRAP come from the germline V gene. This CDR3 is built from 17 residues. CDR3 sequence reads: CASGSAQLTGVGEKLFF. Written as DNA, the CDR3 is TGTGCTAGTGGTTCTGCCCAATTGACAGGGGTCGGAGAAAAGCTGTTTTTT.

The chain combines TRBV2 with TRBJ2-3, with TRBD2 matching over 11 bases. This CDR3 is built from 16 residues. V lost 4 bases to trimming and J lost 4 bases; unmatched junction nucleotides: 7. Germline V CDR1 and CDR2: SNHLY, FYNNEI. The CDR3 spells CASSVSSGGASDTQYF. DNA of the CDR3: TGTGCCAGCAGTGTTAGTAGCGGGGGGGCTTCAGATACGCAGTATTTT.

This clonotype has a handful of counts. The gene calls are TRBV6-2 or TRBV6-3 and TRBJ2-7; 8 nucleotides agree with TRBD1. CDR1 is MNHEY and CDR2 is SVGEGT in the germline V gene. CDR3 length equals 17 residues. V was clipped by 2 bases and J by 3 bases; unmatched bases: 12. CDR3 DNA: TGTGCCAGCAGTTACACCTCGGGACAGGCTAACTACTACGAGCAGTACTTC. It yields the protein CASSYTSGQANYYEQYF.

The rearrangement links TRBV10-3 to TRBJ2-3; D call uncertain. With 4 bases removed from V and 0 bases from J, the gap between germline ends came to 2 bases. The CDR3 sequence is 12 residues long. Looked up from germline, CDR1 is ENHRY and CDR2 is SYGVKD. Here the CDR3 DNA reads TGTGCCATCAGTGGGAGCACAGATACGCAGTATTTT. Protein: CAISGSTDTQYF.

The chain joins TRBV4-2 to TRBJ1-2; D is unclear. V was trimmed by 0 bases and J by 4 bases, leaving 12 bases between them. The CDR3 runs to 15 residues. Germline V CDR1 and CDR2: LGHNA, YNFKEQ. CDR3 in DNA: TGTGCCAGCAGCCAAGATCTCAAATTACCCTATGGCTACACCTTC. It specifies CASSQDLKLPYGYTF.

Turning to this clonotype: A junction boundary mismatches the germline segment, possibly from a read error. The V call is TRBV29-1, the J call TRBJ2-3; D might be TRBD2 (6 bases). The CDR3 loop spans 13 amino acids. Germline V gene lookup returns CDR1 SQVTM and CDR2 ANQGSEA. This CDR3 reads CSVGLEGSDSQYF. In DNA, the CDR3 is TGCAGCGTTGGGTTGGAGGGCTCAGATTCGCAGTATTTT.

This clonotype came up many times. The chain has TRBV11-2 and TRBJ2-5; 16 nucleotides align to TRBD2. The CDR3 consists of 21 residues. Trimming cost V 1 base and J 3 bases; bases outside gene matches: 14. CDR1 and CDR2 (germline): SGHAT, FQNNGV. The CDR3 DNA follows: TGTGCCAGCAGCTTAGTGGCCGGGACTAGCGGGAGGGGTTTCGTCAAAGAGACCCAGTACTTC. Its protein product is CASSLVAGTSGRGFVKETQYF.

This clonotype showed up just once. J is TRBJ1-4 and V is TRBV9; unclear D gene. Germline V gene lookup returns CDR1 SGDLS and CDR2 YYNGEE. With 2 bases removed from V and 6 bases from J, the gap between germline ends came to 11 bases. The CDR3 covers 14 residues. The CDR3, as DNA: TGTGCCAGCAGCGTTGGAACACGACATGAAAAACTGTTTTTT. Residues: CASSVGTRHEKLFF.

This clonotype has just a few counts. This chain uses TRBV5-1 with TRBJ2-5, with D perhaps matching TRBD2 (5 bases). Trimming removed 1 base from V and 4 bases from J, with 20 bases in between. CDR3 length: 17 residues. From germline, CDR1 is SGHRS and CDR2 YFSETQ. This CDR3 is CASSLLYRLRTGETQYF. CDR3 bases: TGCGCCAGCAGCTTGTTGTATCGTCTCCGGACTGGAGAGACCCAGTACTTC.

The chain recombines TRBV4-3 with TRBJ1-1; D remains ambiguous. The CDR3 has 14 amino acids. Germline CDR1 is LGHNA and CDR2 is YSLEER. Trimming took 1 base from V and 5 from J, leaving 11 bases between them. The CDR3 loop is CASSQGMVGTEAFF. The CDR3 coding sequence is TGCGCCAGCAGCCAAGGGATGGTGGGGACTGAAGCTTTCTTT.

Regarding this clonotype: The junction departs from the called germline gene at one end, perhaps through a read error. The chain uses TRBV20-1 and TRBJ2-1, with D perhaps being TRBD1 or TRBD2 (6 bases each). CDR3 length: 20 residues. Germline assignment: CDR1 DFQATT and CDR2 SNEGSKA (reference sequence). CDR3 DNA sequence: TGCAGTGCTAGAGATCTCTCTCGCGGGACAAGGACCTCTAAATACAATGAGCGGTTCTTC. It yields the protein CSARDLSRGTRTSKYNERFF.

This clonotype occurred many times. The chain carries TRBV29-1 and TRBJ2-5, with D hard to call. V lost 3 bases and J 11 bases, leaving 16 bases between the germline ends. CDR3 length: 12 amino acids. Germline CDR1 reads SQVTM; CDR2 reads ANQGSEA. The CDR3 region has the DNA TGCAGCGTTGACAGCTCAGGCAATGAGCAGTACTTC. This gives the protein CSVDSSGNEQYF.

This chain connects TRBV20-1 to TRBJ2-3, with D uncertain. Trimming stripped 2 bases from V and 3 bases from J, with 9 bases between. Germline V CDR1 and CDR2: DFQATT, SNEGSKA (reference sequence). This CDR3 is built from 13 residues. CDR3 sequence (DNA): TGCAGTGCTAGATACTCACCAACAGATACGCAGTATTTT. It translates to CSARYSPTDTQYF.

Concerning this clonotype itself: One end of the junction does not line up with germline, which may come from a read error. The chain couples TRBV6-8 to TRBJ2-5, with D perhaps TRBD2 (6 bases). The end of the DNA aligns better with TRBJ2-7, so the J call may be wrong. Germline loops: CDR1 MNHGY, CDR2 SAAAGT. CDR3 length: 12 amino acids. CDR3 protein: CVSIGGIHEQYF. DNA of the CDR3: TGTGTCAGCATAGGAGGGATCCACGAGCAGTACTTC.

This clonotype showed up just a few times. The V gene is TRBV10-3, the J gene TRBJ2-1; 7 bases agree with TRBD2. The CDR3 length is 13 residues. The germline CDR1 and CDR2 sequences are ENHRY and SYGVKD. After removal of 10 bases from V and 5 bases from J, the junction contained 8 bases not matched to a gene. CDR3 in amino acids: CATQGRENNEQFF. The CDR3 DNA follows: TGTGCCACCCAAGGGCGGGAGAACAATGAGCAGTTCTTC.